Listed here are 7 T cell receptor beta chains from one sample, sequenced in a study of blood T cells in healthy people across ages. Next came a second PCR, run for about 6 to 12 cycles, which used a sample-barcoded 5' primer along with a J-beta primer mix. TCRdb re-called the 5' RACE reads with MiXCR, one entry per CDR3 protein. The data hold approximately 780,000 distinct CDR3 sequences, with roughly 25% observed a single time. This sample also belongs to another study, concerning T cells of mothers and their children.

Sequencing input: blood. These receptors all stem from a boy between 10 and 17 years old in good health.

The chain uses TRBV19 and TRBJ2-7; 7 positions match TRBD2. Germline CDR1 is LNHDA and CDR2 is SQIVND (reference sequence). There are 18 residues in the CDR3. V trimming: 0 bases; J trimming: 6 bases; junction bases outside the gene matches: 17. As DNA, the CDR3 is TGTGCCAGTAGTATAGACCCAGGAGCGGGGCCCTTGGACTCCGAGCAGTACTTC. This encodes CASSIDPGAGPLDSEQYF.

This chain joins TRBV6-6 and TRBJ2-7; tentatively, D is TRBD1 (6 bases). The CDR3 consists of 16 residues. Germline loops: CDR1 MNHNY, CDR2 SVGAGI (reference sequence). The V gene lost 2 bases and the J gene lost 1 base, with 15 bases spanning the gap. The CDR3 region is CASSYERQGNSYEQYF. CDR3 nucleotides: TGTGCCAGCAGTTACGAGCGGCAGGGGAATTCCTACGAGCAGTACTTC.

This rearrangement joins TRBV10-3 to TRBJ2-3; a possible D gene is TRBD2 (7 bases). CDR1 is ENHRY and CDR2 is SYGVKD in the germline V gene. CDR3 length: 17 amino acids. Trimming left V 4 bases short and J 1 base short, with 18 bases between. The DNA of the CDR3 is TGTGCCATCAGTGCATATCCCGGAGGGGGGGGCACAGATACGCAGTATTTT. Protein product: CAISAYPGGGGTDTQYF.

The genes are TRBV20-1 and TRBJ1-2; D gene uncertain. This CDR3 is built from 13 residues. Trimming took 6 bases from V and 1 from J, leaving 12 bases between them. Looked up from germline, CDR1 is DFQATT and CDR2 is SNEGSKA (reference sequence). The CDR3 here is CSAPPDNNYGYTF. CDR3 DNA: TGCAGTGCCCCACCCGATAATAACTATGGCTACACCTTC.

This clonotype has a handful of counts. The chain uses TRBV2 and TRBJ2-7, with 10 bases that match TRBD1. J lost 4 bases, V lost 6 bases, and 6 bases had no gene match. CDR1 SNHLY and CDR2 FYNNEI come from the germline V gene. CDR3 length: 14 residues. For the CDR3, the DNA is TGTGCCAGCAGCCGGGACAGGGGCCATTACGAGCAGTACTTC. Its translation is CASSRDRGHYEQYF.

This chain uses TRBV29-1 with TRBJ2-5, with 9 bases fitting TRBD1. Near its end, the DNA agrees better with TRBJ2-7, so the J call may be wrong. Germline V lookup: CDR1 SQVTM, CDR2 ANQGSEA. The CDR3 is made up of 14 amino acids. CDR3 loop: CSVGTGEFWDEQYF. CDR3 DNA: TGCAGCGTTGGGACAGGGGAATTTTGGGACGAGCAGTACTTC.

This clonotype was picked up a small number of times. This chain connects TRBV20-1 to TRBJ2-3; 8 positions agree with TRBD2. The CDR3 contains 18 residues. Germline assignment: CDR1 DFQATT and CDR2 SNEGSKA (reference sequence). Germline trimming cut 1 base from V and 0 bases from J; bases unmatched to any gene: 12. This CDR3 is CSARGSGSGGTSTDTQYF. The CDR3 region has the DNA TGCAGTGCTAGAGGGTCTGGGAGCGGGGGTACTAGCACAGATACGCAGTATTTT.